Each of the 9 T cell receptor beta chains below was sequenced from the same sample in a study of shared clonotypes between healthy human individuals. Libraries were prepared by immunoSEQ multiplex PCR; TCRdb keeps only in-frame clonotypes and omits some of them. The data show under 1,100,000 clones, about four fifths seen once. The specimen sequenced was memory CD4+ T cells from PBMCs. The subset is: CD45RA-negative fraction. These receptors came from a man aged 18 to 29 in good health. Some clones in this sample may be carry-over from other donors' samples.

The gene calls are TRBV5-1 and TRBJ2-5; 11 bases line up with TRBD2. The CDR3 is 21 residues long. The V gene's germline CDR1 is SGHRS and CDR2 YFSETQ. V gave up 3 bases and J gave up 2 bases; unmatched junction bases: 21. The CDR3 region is CASSSPLGTSGTLRSQETQYF. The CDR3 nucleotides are TGCGCCAGCAGCTCACCGCTTGGGACTAGCGGTACACTTCGTTCGCAAGAGACCCAGTACTTC.

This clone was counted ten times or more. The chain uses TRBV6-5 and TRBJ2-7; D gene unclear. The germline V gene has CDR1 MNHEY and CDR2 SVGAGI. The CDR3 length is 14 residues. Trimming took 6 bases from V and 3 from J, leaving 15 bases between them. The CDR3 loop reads CASRKLEALYEQYF. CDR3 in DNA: TGTGCCAGCAGGAAGCTTGAGGCACTCTACGAGCAGTACTTC.

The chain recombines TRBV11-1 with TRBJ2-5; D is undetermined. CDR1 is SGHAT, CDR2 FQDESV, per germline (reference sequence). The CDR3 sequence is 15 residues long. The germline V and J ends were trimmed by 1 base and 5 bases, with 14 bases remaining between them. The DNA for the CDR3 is TGTGCCAGCAGCTTAGGGGTCGGAATCGCGGAGACCCAGTACTTC. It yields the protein CASSLGVGIAETQYF.

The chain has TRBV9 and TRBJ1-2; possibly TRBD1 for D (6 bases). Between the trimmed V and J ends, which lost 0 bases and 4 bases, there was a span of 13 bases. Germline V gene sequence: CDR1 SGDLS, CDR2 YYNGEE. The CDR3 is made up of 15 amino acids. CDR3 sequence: CASSVGGDNGYGYTF. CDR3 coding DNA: TGTGCCAGCAGCGTAGGAGGGGACAATGGCTATGGCTACACCTTC.

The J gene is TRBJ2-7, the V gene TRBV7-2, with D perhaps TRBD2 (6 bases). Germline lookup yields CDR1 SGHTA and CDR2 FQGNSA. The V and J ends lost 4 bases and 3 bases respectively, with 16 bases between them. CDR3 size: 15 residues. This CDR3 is CASSSRASVSYEQYF. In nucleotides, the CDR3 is TGTGCCAGCAGCTCCCGGGCTAGCGTCAGCTACGAGCAGTACTTC.

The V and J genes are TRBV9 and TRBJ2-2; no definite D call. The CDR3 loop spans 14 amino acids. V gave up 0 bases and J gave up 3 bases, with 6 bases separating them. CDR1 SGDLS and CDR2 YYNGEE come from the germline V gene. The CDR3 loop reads CASSVVWDTGELFF. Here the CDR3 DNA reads TGTGCCAGCAGCGTAGTTTGGGACACCGGGGAGCTGTTTTTT.

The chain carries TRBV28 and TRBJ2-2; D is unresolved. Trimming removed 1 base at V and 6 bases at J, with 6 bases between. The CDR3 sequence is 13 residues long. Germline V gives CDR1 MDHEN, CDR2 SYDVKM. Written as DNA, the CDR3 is TGTGCCAGCAGTTTATTCCGTCCCGGGGAGCTGTTTTTT. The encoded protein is CASSLFRPGELFF.

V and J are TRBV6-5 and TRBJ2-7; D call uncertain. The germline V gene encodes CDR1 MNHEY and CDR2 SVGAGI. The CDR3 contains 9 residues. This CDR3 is CETYYEQYF. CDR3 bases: TGTGAGACGTACTACGAGCAGTACTTC.

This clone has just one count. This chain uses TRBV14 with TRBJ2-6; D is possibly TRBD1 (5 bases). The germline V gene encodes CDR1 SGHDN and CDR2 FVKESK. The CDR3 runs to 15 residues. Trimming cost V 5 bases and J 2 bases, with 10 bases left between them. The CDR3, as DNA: TGTGCCAGCAGCGTCCCAGGGACTGGGGCCAACGTCCTGACTTTC. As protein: CASSVPGTGANVLTF.